This T cell receptor beta chain was captured by sequencing in a study of monozygotic twins with inflammatory bowel disease. With regard to this clonotype: Its antigen is as yet unknown.

CDR1 and CDR2 from the germline V gene are MDHEN and SYDVKM. The CDR3 runs 14 residues. Study findings and constraints: IBD patients share fewer clonotypes with other people than healthy twins do, especially with disease activity.

One entry per CDR3 protein, without DNA, is what TCRdb gives after re-calling the 5' RACE reads. The sample totals nearly 450,000 distinct CDR3 sequences. Blood (approximately 2.4 ml) was collected from every donor individually. J is TRBJ2-1 and V is TRBV28; without DNA, the TCRdb call of TRBD2 cannot be checked. The sequence was obtained from a human donor with ulcerative colitis or Crohn's disease, or a healthy co-twin of an affected twin (not recorded which). The specimen was blood. The CDR3 here is CASATSGLDNEQFF. Full variable domain (rest looked up from reference TRBV28 and TRBJ2-1): DVKVTQSSRYLVKRTGEKVFLECVQDMDHENMFWYRQDPGLGLRLIYFSYDVKMKEKGDIPEGYSVSREKKERFSLILESASTNQTSMYLCASATSGLDNEQFFGPGTRLTVL.